The 20 T cell receptor beta chains below come from one sample, sequenced in a study of cytomegalovirus exposure and HLA in healthy donors. Vbeta (60) and Jbeta (13) primers were used in the PCR. Here immunoSEQ multiplex PCR was the method, and the copy in TCRdb shows in-frame clones only, minus some. This sample yields under 150,000 clones, of which approximately 80% are seen a single time; 1.4% to 1.5% belongs to the top ten. The sequencing input was PBMCs. The receptors come from a man aged 25 to 40 in good health and CMV-seropositive.

The rearrangement links TRBV9 to TRBJ2-7, with D possibly TRBD2 on 6 matching bases. V lost 0 bases and J 4 bases, leaving 14 bases between the germline ends. Germline V CDR1 and CDR2: SGDLS, YYNGEE. The CDR3 totals 15 residues. CDR3 amino acids: CASSVEGGAPYEQYF. For the CDR3, the DNA is TGTGCCAGCAGCGTAGAAGGAGGGGCCCCTTACGAGCAGTACTTC.

Only one count was recorded for this clone. This chain connects TRBV19 to TRBJ1-5; 7 bases are shared with TRBD1. CDR1 and CDR2 from the germline V gene are LNHDA and SQIVND (reference sequence). V was clipped by 9 bases and J by 2 bases; unmatched bases: 10. The length of the CDR3 is 15 residues. Here the CDR3 reads CARKPGQEGNQPQHF. CDR3 in DNA: TGTGCCAGAAAACCCGGACAGGAGGGCAATCAGCCCCAGCATTTT.

The chain combines TRBV6-5 with TRBJ1-1, with 7 positions matching TRBD1. With 4 bases clipped from V and 10 bases from J, the junction kept 3 bases outside the gene matches. The CDR3 consists of 11 residues. Germline CDR1 MNHEY, CDR2 SVGAGI. CDR3 loop: CASSSRDRAFF. CDR3 DNA sequence: TGTGCCAGCAGTTCCCGGGACAGAGCTTTCTTT.

The V call is TRBV6-1, the J call TRBJ2-1, with 8 bases matching TRBD1. With V trimmed by 3 bases and J by 7 bases, 8 bases remained unmatched. Germline-derived CDR1 and CDR2 are MNHNS and SASEGT. The CDR3 length is 15 residues. CDR3 protein: CASSERAGGPNEQFF. Here the CDR3 DNA reads TGTGCCAGCAGTGAGAGGGCAGGGGGCCCTAATGAGCAGTTCTTC.

V gene TRBV30 combines with J gene TRBJ2-3; 12 nucleotides line up with TRBD2. This CDR3 is built from 15 residues. J gave up 1 base and V 7 bases, and 6 bases lay outside the gene matches. Germline CDR1 GTSNPN, CDR2 SVGIG (reference sequence). The CDR3 loop reads CAYARTSGGTDTQYF. The DNA for the CDR3 is TGTGCCTACGCACGGACTAGCGGGGGCACAGATACGCAGTATTTT.

This chain uses TRBV2 with TRBJ2-1; D perhaps matches TRBD2 (6 bases). CDR1 is SNHLY and CDR2 is FYNNEI in the germline V gene. This CDR3 is built from 14 residues. V shed 6 bases and J shed 4 bases, with 13 bases lying between them. CDR3 nucleotides: TGTGCCAGCAGACTCCGGGACTTGTACAATGAGCAGTTCTTC. It is translated as CASRLRDLYNEQFF.

The chain is built from TRBV5-1 and TRBJ2-1; D unresolved. Looked up from germline, CDR1 is SGHRS and CDR2 is YFSETQ. The CDR3 runs 14 residues. The ends were cut back, 1 base at V and 0 bases at J, with 5 bases in the middle. The chain's CDR3 is CASSLTVSYNEQFF. DNA of the CDR3: TGCGCCAGCAGCTTGACAGTCTCCTACAATGAGCAGTTCTTC.

This clone was picked up one time. V is TRBV5-8 and J is TRBJ1-5, with D perhaps matching TRBD1 (6 bases). This CDR3 spans 14 amino acids. V was shortened by 4 bases and J by 4 bases, with 12 bases between the two germline ends. The V gene's germline CDR1 is SGHTS and CDR2 YDEGEE. The CDR3 DNA sequence: TGTGCCAGCAGCCTAGGGGGGGCTAATCAGCCCCAGCATTTT. Translated, it gives CASSLGGANQPQHF.

For this clone: Possible read error: a much larger clone is one base away. CDR3 sequence: CASSKTSGSTDTQYF. CDR3 coding DNA: TGTGCCAGCAGCAAGACTAGCGGGAGCACAGATACGCAGTATTTT. The genes are TRBV9 and TRBJ2-3; 10 positions agree with TRBD2. V shed 4 bases and J 0 bases; nucleotides not matched to a gene: 2. CDR1 and CDR2 from the germline V gene are SGDLS and YYNGEE. The CDR3 is 15 amino acids. The full variable domain, with the rest looked up from reference TRBV9 and TRBJ2-3, is DSGVTQTPKHLITATGQRVTLRCSPRSGDLSVYWYQQSLDQGLQFLIQYYNGEERAKGNILERFSAQQFPDLHSELNLSSLELGDSALYFCASSKTSGSTDTQYFGPGTRLTVL.

The chain combines TRBV7-2 with TRBJ2-5; a possible D gene is TRBD2 (5 bases). Deletions cut 0 bases from V and 2 bases from J, with 10 bases between. The germline CDR1 and CDR2 sequences are SGHTA and FQGNSA. The CDR3 runs 15 residues. The CDR3 region is CASSLASVSQETQYF. The CDR3 bases are TGTGCCAGCAGCTTAGCTAGCGTATCTCAAGAGACCCAGTACTTC.

This chain connects TRBV19 to TRBJ2-1; weak D call: TRBD1 (6 bases). CDR3 length: 13 amino acids. CDR1 LNHDA and CDR2 SQIVND come from the germline V gene (reference sequence). Trimming took off 7 bases at V and 4 bases at J, with 11 bases between the two ends. Written as DNA, the CDR3 is TGTGCCAGTATGGGCAGGGGATACAATGAGCAGTTCTTC. Translated: CASMGRGYNEQFF.

The chain has TRBV30 and TRBJ2-2; 8 bases are shared with TRBD1. Germline CDR1 and CDR2: GTSNPN and SVGIG (reference sequence). This CDR3 has 15 amino acids. V shed 3 bases and J 1 base; nucleotides not matched to a gene: 4. This chain's CDR3 is CAWSSGTGNTGELFF. The CDR3, as DNA: TGTGCCTGGAGCTCCGGGACAGGGAACACCGGGGAGCTGTTTTTT. Combining the CDR3 with reference TRBV30 and TRBJ2-2 gives the whole variable domain SQTIHQWPATLVQPVGSPLSLECTVEGTSNPNLYWYRQAAGRGLQLLFYSVGIGQISSEVPQNLSASRPQDRQFILSSKKLLLSDSGFYLCAWSSGTGNTGELFFGEGSRLTVL.

V usage is TRBV5-1 and J usage is TRBJ2-7, with 9 bases matching TRBD2. The CDR3 is made up of 17 amino acids. Trimming cost V 4 bases and J 0 bases; bases outside gene matches: 11. Germline CDR1 SGHRS, CDR2 YFSETQ. CDR3 loop: CASSLGAGGTYSYEQYF. The CDR3 DNA reads as TGCGCCAGCAGCCTGGGGGCGGGGGGGACCTACTCCTACGAGCAGTACTTC.

The chain employs TRBV10-2 and TRBJ2-1; 8 bases match TRBD2. J gave up 0 bases and V 7 bases, and 8 bases lay outside the gene matches. This CDR3 is built from 16 residues. The germline V gene has CDR1 WSHSY and CDR2 SAAADI. For the CDR3, the DNA is TGCGCCAGCATAAACGGGGGGGGGAGCTCCTACAATGAGCAGTTCTTC. It yields the protein CASINGGGSSYNEQFF.

The rearrangement joins TRBV27 to TRBJ2-5; 12 bases are shared with TRBD2. The CDR3 has 15 amino acids. V dropped 5 bases and J dropped 5; count of bases not matched to a gene: 6. Germline V gene data show CDR1 as MNHEY and CDR2 as SMNVEV (reference sequence). This CDR3 reads CASSLGLAGLETQYF. CDR3 DNA sequence: TGTGCCAGCAGTCTAGGACTAGCGGGACTGGAGACCCAGTACTTC.

In this sample, this clone turned up once. The DNA for the CDR3 is TGTGCCAGCAGTTCCGGGACAGGGGTTAGGGAGCAGTACTTC. Its protein product is CASSSGTGVREQYF. V usage is TRBV27 and J usage is TRBJ2-5; TRBD1 aligns across 10 bases. V was clipped by 4 bases and J by 11 bases; unmatched bases: 10. The CDR3 consists of 14 residues. Germline CDR1 reads MNHEY; CDR2 reads SMNVEV (reference sequence).

The chain carries TRBV9 and TRBJ2-5; tentative D call: TRBD1 (6 bases). Judging by the DNA end, TRBJ2-7 fits better; the J call may be wrong. CDR1 is SGDLS and CDR2 is YYNGEE in the germline V gene. This CDR3 contains 13 residues. CDR3 amino acids: CASSVALGAEQYF. The DNA of the CDR3 is TGTGCCAGCAGCGTAGCACTGGGGGCCGAGCAGTACTTC.

This chain uses TRBV9 with TRBJ2-2; 10 nucleotides match TRBD2. Trimming cost V 0 bases and J 6 bases; bases outside gene matches: 11. Per the germline V gene, CDR1 is SGDLS and CDR2 is YYNGEE. The CDR3 is 18 residues long. Here the CDR3 DNA reads TGTGCCAGCAGCGTAGCGATGTCTAGCGGGAGAAGTTCCGGGGAGCTGTTTTTT. Protein: CASSVAMSSGRSSGELFF.

V is TRBV6-1 and J is TRBJ2-1; D may be TRBD1 (6 bases). This CDR3 is built from 13 residues. V was trimmed by 10 bases and J by 10 bases, leaving 20 bases between them. In germline, CDR1 is MNHNS, CDR2 SASEGT. CDR3 region: CAIKAGDYREQFF. The DNA for the CDR3 is TGTGCCATCAAGGCAGGGGATTATCGCGAGCAGTTCTTC.

The chain carries TRBV7-3 and TRBJ2-5, with 7 positions matching TRBD1. Germline V gives CDR1 SGHTA, CDR2 FQGTGA. V dropped 5 bases and J dropped 1; count of bases not matched to a gene: 7. The CDR3 contains 15 residues. The CDR3 region is CASSPGAGGQETQYF. The DNA of the CDR3 is TGTGCCAGCAGCCCCGGGGCAGGGGGCCAAGAGACCCAGTACTTC.